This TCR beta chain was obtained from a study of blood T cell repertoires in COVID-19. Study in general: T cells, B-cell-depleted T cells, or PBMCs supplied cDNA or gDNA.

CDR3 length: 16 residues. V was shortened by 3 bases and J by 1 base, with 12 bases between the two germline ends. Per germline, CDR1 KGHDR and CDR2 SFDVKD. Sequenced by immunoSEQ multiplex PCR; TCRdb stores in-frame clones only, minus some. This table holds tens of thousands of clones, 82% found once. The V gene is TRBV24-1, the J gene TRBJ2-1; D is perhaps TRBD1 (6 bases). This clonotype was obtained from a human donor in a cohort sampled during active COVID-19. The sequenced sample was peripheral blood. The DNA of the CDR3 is TGTGCCACCAGTGATCCAGGGGCTAGGTCCTACAATGAGCAGTTCTTC. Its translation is CATSDPGARSYNEQFF.